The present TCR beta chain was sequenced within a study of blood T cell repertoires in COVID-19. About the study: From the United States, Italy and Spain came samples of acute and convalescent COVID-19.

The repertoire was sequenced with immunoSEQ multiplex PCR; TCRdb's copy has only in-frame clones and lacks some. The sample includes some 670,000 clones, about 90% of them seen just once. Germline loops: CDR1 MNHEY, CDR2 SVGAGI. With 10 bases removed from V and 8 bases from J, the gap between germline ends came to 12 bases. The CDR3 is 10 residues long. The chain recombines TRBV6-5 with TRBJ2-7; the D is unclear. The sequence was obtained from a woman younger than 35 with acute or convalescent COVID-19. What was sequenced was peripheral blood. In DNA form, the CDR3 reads TGTGCCAACCCCCCACTAAAGCAGTACTTC. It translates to CANPPLKQYF.